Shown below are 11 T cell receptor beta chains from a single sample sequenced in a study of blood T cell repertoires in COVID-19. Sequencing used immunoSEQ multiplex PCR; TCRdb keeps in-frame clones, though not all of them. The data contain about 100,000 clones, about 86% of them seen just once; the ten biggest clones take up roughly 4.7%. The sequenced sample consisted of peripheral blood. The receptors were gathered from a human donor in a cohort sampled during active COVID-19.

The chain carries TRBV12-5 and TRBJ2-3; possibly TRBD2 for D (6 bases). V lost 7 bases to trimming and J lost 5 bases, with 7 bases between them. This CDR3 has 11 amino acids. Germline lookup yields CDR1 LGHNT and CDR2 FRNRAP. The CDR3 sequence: CASVGGDTQYF. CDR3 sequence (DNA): TGTGCTAGTGTGGGGGGAGATACGCAGTATTTT.

The CDR3 DNA follows: TGTGCCAGCAGCGTATGGGCGGGAGGGAGCTCCTACAATGAGCAGTTCTTC. Its translation: CASSVWAGGSSYNEQFF. V and J are TRBV9 and TRBJ2-1; TRBD2 aligns across 9 bases. Germline-derived CDR1 and CDR2 are SGDLS and YYNGEE. V was pared by 1 base and J by 0 bases, with 5 bases of the junction left unmatched. The CDR3 is 17 amino acids. Based on the CDR3 plus reference TRBV9 and TRBJ2-1, the full variable domain is DSGVTQTPKHLITATGQRVTLRCSPRSGDLSVYWYQQSLDQGLQFLIQYYNGEERAKGNILERFSAQQFPDLHSELNLSSLELGDSALYFCASSVWAGGSSYNEQFFGPGTRLTVL.

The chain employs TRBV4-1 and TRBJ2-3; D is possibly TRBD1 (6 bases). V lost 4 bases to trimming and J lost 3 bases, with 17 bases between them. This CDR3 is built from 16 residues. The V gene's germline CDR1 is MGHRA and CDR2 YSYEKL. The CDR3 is CASSLPRQVLTDTQYF. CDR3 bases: TGCGCCAGCAGCCTTCCCCGACAGGTTTTGACAGATACGCAGTATTTT.

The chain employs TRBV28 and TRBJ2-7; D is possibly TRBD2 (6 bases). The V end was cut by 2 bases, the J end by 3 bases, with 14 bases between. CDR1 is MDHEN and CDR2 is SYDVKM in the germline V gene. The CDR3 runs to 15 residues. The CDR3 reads CASSLEGGGDYEQYF. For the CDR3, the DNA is TGTGCCAGCAGTTTAGAGGGAGGAGGGGACTACGAGCAGTACTTC.

The CDR3 DNA is TGTGCCAGCAGCCCCCGGAGGGGAGTTTTATCCCAAGAGACCCAGTACTTC. Residues: CASSPRRGVLSQETQYF. This sequence joins TRBV9 and TRBJ2-5, with D tentatively TRBD2 (6 bases). The CDR3 has 17 residues. Trimming shortened V by 4 bases and J by 1 base, and 20 bases separated the two germline ends. Germline V lookup: CDR1 SGDLS, CDR2 YYNGEE.

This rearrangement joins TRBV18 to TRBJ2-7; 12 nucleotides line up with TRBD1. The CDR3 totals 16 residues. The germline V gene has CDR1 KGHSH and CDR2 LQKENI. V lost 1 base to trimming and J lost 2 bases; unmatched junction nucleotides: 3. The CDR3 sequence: CASSPLGDRGPYEQYF. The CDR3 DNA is TGTGCCAGCTCACCACTAGGGGACAGGGGGCCCTACGAGCAGTACTTC.

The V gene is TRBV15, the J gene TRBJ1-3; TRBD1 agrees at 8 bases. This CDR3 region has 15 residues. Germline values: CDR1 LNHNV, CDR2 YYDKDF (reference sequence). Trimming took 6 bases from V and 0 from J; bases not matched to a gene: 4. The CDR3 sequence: CATSTGGSSGNTIYF. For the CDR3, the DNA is TGTGCCACCAGTACAGGGGGTAGCTCTGGAAACACCATATATTTT.

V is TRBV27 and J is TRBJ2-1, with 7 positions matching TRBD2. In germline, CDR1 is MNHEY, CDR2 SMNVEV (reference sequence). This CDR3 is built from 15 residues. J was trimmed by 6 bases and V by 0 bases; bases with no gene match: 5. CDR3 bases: TGTGCCAGCAGTTTATCTCCAGGGACTACCAATGAGCAGTTCTTC. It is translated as CASSLSPGTTNEQFF.

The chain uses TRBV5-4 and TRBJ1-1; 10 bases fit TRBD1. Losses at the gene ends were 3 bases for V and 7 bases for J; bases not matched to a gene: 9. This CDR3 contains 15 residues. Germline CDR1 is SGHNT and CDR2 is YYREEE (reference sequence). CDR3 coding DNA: TGTGCCAGCAGCTCCGGGACAGGGGAACACCATGAAGCTTTCTTT. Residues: CASSSGTGEHHEAFF.

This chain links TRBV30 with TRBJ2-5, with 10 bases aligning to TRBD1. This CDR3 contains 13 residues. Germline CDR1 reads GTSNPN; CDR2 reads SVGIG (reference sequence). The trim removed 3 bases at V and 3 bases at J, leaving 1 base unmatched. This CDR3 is CAWRGQGKETQYF. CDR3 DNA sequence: TGTGCCTGGAGGGGACAGGGGAAAGAGACCCAGTACTTC. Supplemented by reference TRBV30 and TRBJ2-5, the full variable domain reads SQTIHQWPATLVQPVGSPLSLECTVEGTSNPNLYWYRQAAGRGLQLLFYSVGIGQISSEVPQNLSASRPQDRQFILSSKKLLLSDSGFYLCAWRGQGKETQYFGPGTRLLVL.

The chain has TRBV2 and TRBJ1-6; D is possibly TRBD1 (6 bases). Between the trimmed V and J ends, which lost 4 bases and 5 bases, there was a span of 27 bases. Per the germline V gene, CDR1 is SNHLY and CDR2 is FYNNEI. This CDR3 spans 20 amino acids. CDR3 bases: TGTGCCAGCAGTGCCCGGGGTACAGGGAATAGTTATAGTGATAATTCACCCCTCCACTTT. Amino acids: CASSARGTGNSYSDNSPLHF.